Below, one TCR beta chain is given with its context. What it binds is not known. CDR3 length equals 14 residues. Germline values: CDR1 SGHDT, CDR2 YYEEEE. V was shortened by 4 bases and J by 0 bases, with 8 bases between the two germline ends. The authors isolated CD4+ T cells after about eleven days of culture. The data were taken from a study of vaccination effects on CD4 cells after COVID-19. The assay was immunoSEQ multiplex PCR, and TCRdb's table has in-frame clones only and misses some. The sample records 50,000 or so clones, around 67% being singletons. The V and J genes are TRBV5-6 and TRBJ1-3, with D hard to call. This TCR derives from a human donor who received a COVID-19 vaccine. The sample here was CD4+ T cells from PBMCs cultured without peptide, taken before COVID-19 vaccination. CDR3 DNA: TGTGCCAGCAGCCTTCAGGACTCTGGAAACACCATATATTTT. As protein: CASSLQDSGNTIYF.